The clone carrying this TCR beta chain was observed a handful of times. Its cognate antigen is unknown. Germline V gives CDR1 SGDLS, CDR2 YYNGEE. V lost 0 bases and J lost 7, with 22 bases in between. The CDR3 consists of 18 residues. The data are from a study of shared clonotypes between healthy human individuals. Study-wide findings and caveats: When naive CD4 clonotypes were compared across several donors, 4% to 5.5% were shared.

This table comes from immunoSEQ multiplex PCR, and its TCRdb copy is limited to in-frame clones, with some not included. The sample has about 110,000 clones; 68% are singletons. The source material was memory CD8+ T cells sorted from blood. The subset is: CD45RO+ cells pooled with CCR7-negative TemRA cells. The chain joins TRBV9 to TRBJ2-2, with D perhaps TRBD1 or TRBD2 (6 bases each). This sequence was found in a woman under 40 in good health. The CDR3 spells CASSVGRARGRGGGELFF. The CDR3 DNA is TGTGCCAGCAGCGTAGGGAGGGCCCGGGGCAGGGGCGGCGGGGAGCTGTTTTTT.